This T cell receptor beta chain was sequenced during a study of blood T cells in healthy people across ages. Study outcomes and limitations: Without sorted subsets, naive and antigen-experienced compartments could not be conclusively compared.

The CDR3 is 14 residues long. The germline V gene encodes CDR1 DFQATT and CDR2 SNEGSKA (reference sequence). V lost 3 bases, J lost 3 bases, and 5 bases stayed unmatched. Worth noting for this clonotype: As yet, its antigen is unknown.

Primed by a sample-barcoded 5' primer and a J-beta primer mix, a second PCR proceeded for 7 to 11 cycles. From the 5' RACE reads, TCRdb called clonotypes with MiXCR, one entry per CDR3 protein. Of around 1,600,000 distinct CDR3 sequences detected, roughly 43% appear once; the ten largest clones hold less than 5%. The TCR sequence derives from a woman between 18 and 29 years old in good health. The chain combines TRBV20-1 with TRBJ2-3; 8 nucleotides agree with TRBD2. Sample: blood. The CDR3 DNA is TGCAGTGCTAGCGGGGGGGCATGGACAGATACGCAGTATTTT. This sequence encodes CSASGGAWTDTQYF.